Below, 20 T cell receptor beta chains from the same sample are listed, as sequenced in a study of cytomegalovirus exposure and HLA in healthy donors. It was with 60 Vbeta and 13 Jbeta primers that the PCR ran. The method was immunoSEQ multiplex PCR; TCRdb's version includes in-frame clones alone and lacks a portion of them. The sample has more than 85,000 clones, approximately 69% seen once. The source material was PBMCs. The receptor source for this set is a man in his thirties or forties in good health and CMV-seronegative.

V usage is TRBV15 and J usage is TRBJ1-1; 7 bases are a match to TRBD1. CDR3 length: 13 amino acids. Trimming cost V 5 bases and J 4 bases; bases outside gene matches: 4. Germline-derived CDR1 and CDR2 are LNHNV and YYDKDF (reference sequence). CDR3 in DNA: TGTGCCACCAGCGGGGACAGTGGCACTGAAGCTTTCTTT. It encodes CATSGDSGTEAFF.

This clone was observed a few times. This chain links TRBV30 with TRBJ1-2; D gene uncertain. The V gene lost 0 bases and the J gene lost 0 bases, with 11 bases spanning the gap. CDR3 length equals 15 residues. Germline V gene data show CDR1 as GTSNPN and CDR2 as SVGIG (reference sequence). The CDR3 loop reads CAWSVTYSANYGYTF. The DNA of the CDR3 is TGTGCCTGGAGTGTAACGTATTCGGCTAACTATGGCTACACCTTC.

V gene TRBV30 combines with J gene TRBJ2-5; 7 bases agree with TRBD1. Germline V gene sequence: CDR1 GTSNPN, CDR2 SVGIG (reference sequence). Losses at the gene ends were 3 bases for V and 3 bases for J; bases not matched to a gene: 4. This CDR3 is built from 13 residues. The DNA of the CDR3 is TGTGCCTGGAGGTTAGGGGGCAAAGAGACCCAGTACTTC. It specifies CAWRLGGKETQYF.

The chain joins TRBV7-9 to TRBJ2-3; 14 nucleotides line up with TRBD2. The CDR3 runs 18 residues. Per the germline V gene, CDR1 is SEHNR and CDR2 is FQNEAQ (reference sequence). V gave up 4 bases and J gave up 5 bases; unmatched junction bases: 11. CDR3 residues: CASSSGTSGSVYGDTQYF. The CDR3 DNA follows: TGTGCCAGCAGCTCCGGGACTAGCGGGAGTGTCTACGGAGATACGCAGTATTTT.

There are a few counts of this clone. The chain joins TRBV6-1 to TRBJ2-5, with 9 bases matching TRBD1. Germline values: CDR1 MNHNS, CDR2 SASEGT. CDR3 length: 14 amino acids. The V and J ends lost 7 bases and 3 bases, in that order; junction bases with no gene match: 6. Written as DNA, the CDR3 is TGTGCCAGCAACGACAGGGGGATTAAAGAGACCCAGTACTTC. As protein: CASNDRGIKETQYF.

This chain uses TRBV29-1 with TRBJ2-7; D possibly corresponds to TRBD1 (6 bases). The CDR3 spans 11 residues. Deletions cut 6 bases from V and 1 base from J, with 7 bases between. Germline CDR1 SQVTM, CDR2 ANQGSEA. CDR3 sequence reads: CSVGQSYEQYF. The CDR3 coding sequence is TGCAGCGTCGGACAGTCCTACGAGCAGTACTTC.

With regard to this clone: Additional DNA sequences in this sample encode the identical CDR3. CDR3 DNA sequence: TGTGCCAGCAGCCTGGACGGGGTAGCCTACAATGAGCAGTTCTTC. Translation gives CASSLDGVAYNEQFF. This chain uses TRBV5-6 with TRBJ2-1; D possibly corresponds to TRBD2 (5 bases). The CDR3 is 15 amino acids. V gave up 4 bases and J gave up 2 bases, with 13 bases separating them. CDR1 and CDR2 (germline): SGHDT, YYEEEE.

CDR3 residues: CASSRRDRGTGELFF. The CDR3 DNA reads TGCGCCAGCAGCCGCCGGGACAGGGGGACCGGGGAGCTGTTTTTT. The chain uses TRBV4-3 and TRBJ2-2, with 11 bases aligning to TRBD1. V gave up 4 bases and J gave up 5 bases; unmatched junction bases: 3. Per the germline V gene, CDR1 is LGHNA and CDR2 is YSLEER. The CDR3 covers 15 residues.

The chain links TRBV29-1 to TRBJ2-5; 8 bases fit TRBD1. Germline values: CDR1 SQVTM, CDR2 ANQGSEA. The CDR3 spans 13 residues. V shed 2 bases, J shed 5 bases, and the junction held 4 bases outside the gene matches. The CDR3 DNA reads as TGCAGCGTTGAATTTGACAGGGGCGAGACCCAGTACTTC. It is translated as CSVEFDRGETQYF.

This clone showed up just a few times. The V gene is TRBV30, the J gene TRBJ1-3; unclear D gene. Germline CDR1 and CDR2: GTSNPN and SVGIG (reference sequence). The CDR3 extends over 16 amino acids. V was clipped by 1 base and J by 0 bases, with 13 bases between them. CDR3 amino acids: CAWSEKGLLSGNTIYF. Here the CDR3 DNA reads TGTGCCTGGAGTGAGAAAGGACTACTCTCTGGAAACACCATATATTTT. Filled out from reference TRBV30 and TRBJ1-3, the complete variable domain reads SQTIHQWPATLVQPVGSPLSLECTVEGTSNPNLYWYRQAAGRGLQLLFYSVGIGQISSEVPQNLSASRPQDRQFILSSKKLLLSDSGFYLCAWSEKGLLSGNTIYFGEGSWLTVV.

CDR3 sequence: CASSLRTGLNTEAFF. The DNA for the CDR3 is TGTGCCAGCAGCTTACGGACAGGATTGAACACTGAAGCTTTCTTT. The J gene is TRBJ1-1, the V gene TRBV7-8, with 7 bases lining up with TRBD1. CDR3 size: 15 residues. The germline V gene has CDR1 SGHVS and CDR2 FQNEAQ. V lost 2 bases to trimming and J lost 0 bases; unmatched junction nucleotides: 3.

Notes on this clone: In the same sample, other DNA sequences code for this CDR3. The chain uses TRBV2 and TRBJ1-5; unclear D gene. Trimming removed 6 bases from V and 5 bases from J, with 14 bases in between. CDR3 length equals 14 residues. Germline values: CDR1 SNHLY, CDR2 FYNNEI. The CDR3 region has the DNA TGTGCCAGCAGCGCACCCGGGGAGTATCAGCCCCAGCATTTT. It specifies CASSAPGEYQPQHF.

This rearrangement joins TRBV11-2 to TRBJ2-4; TRBD1 matches 7 bases. The CDR3 loop spans 16 amino acids. The germline V gene encodes CDR1 SGHAT and CDR2 FQNNGV. V lost 5 bases to trimming and J lost 0 bases; unmatched junction nucleotides: 7. The CDR3: CASSHGQDLAKNIQYF. DNA for the CDR3: TGTGCCAGCAGCCATGGACAGGATTTAGCCAAAAACATTCAGTACTTC.

This chain joins TRBV25-1 and TRBJ2-7; perhaps TRBD2 as D (5 bases). The CDR3 is 14 residues long. Trimming removed 5 bases at V and 3 bases at J, with 14 bases between. Germline V CDR1 and CDR2: MGHDK, SYGVNS. The CDR3 protein is CASSRAGPYYEQYF. The CDR3 nucleotides are TGTGCCAGCAGTAGGGCGGGTCCCTACTACGAGCAGTACTTC.

This chain connects TRBV18 to TRBJ2-7, with D possibly being TRBD2 (5 bases). The germline V gene encodes CDR1 KGHSH and CDR2 LQKENI. This CDR3 has 15 residues. V gave up 2 bases and J gave up 4 bases, with 15 bases separating them. The CDR3: CASSPAGLPGYEQYF. For the CDR3, the DNA is TGTGCCAGCTCACCAGCAGGACTGCCAGGTTACGAGCAGTACTTC.

This clone was seen only a few times. The J gene is TRBJ2-7, the V gene TRBV7-2, with 8 bases matching TRBD2. The germline gives CDR1 SGHTA, CDR2 FQGNSA. The CDR3 contains 16 residues. V trimming: 5 bases; J trimming: 3 bases; junction bases outside the gene matches: 12. The CDR3 DNA reads as TGTGCCAGCAGCCCGCCCAGCGGGAGTCCGAGCTACGAGCAGTACTTC. Its protein product is CASSPPSGSPSYEQYF.

The gene calls are TRBV5-1 and TRBJ2-7; 7 bases match TRBD2. The CDR3 runs 15 residues. The V segment lost 4 bases and the J segment 1 base; nucleotides outside the gene matches: 8. Germline assignment: CDR1 SGHRS and CDR2 YFSETQ. The CDR3 nucleotides are TGCGCCAGCAGCCAGAGCAGCGGGGCTTCCTACGAGCAGTACTTC. This encodes CASSQSSGASYEQYF.

The CDR3 DNA is TGTGCCAGCAGACTCAAAAACCCTAGCGGGGGAAGCTCCTACAATGAGCAGTTCTTC. Its translation is CASRLKNPSGGSSYNEQFF. The V and J genes are TRBV27 and TRBJ2-1; 10 bases match TRBD2. Germline loops: CDR1 MNHEY, CDR2 SMNVEV (reference sequence). This CDR3 spans 19 amino acids. Trimming cost V 6 bases and J 0 bases; bases outside gene matches: 14.

This chain links TRBV5-6 with TRBJ1-2, with 8 nucleotides matching TRBD1. The CDR3 is 16 residues long. The V and J ends lost 1 base and 4 bases, in that order; junction bases with no gene match: 9. Germline assignment: CDR1 SGHDT and CDR2 YYEEEE. CDR3 nucleotides: TGTGCCAGCAGCTTGTCCGGGACAGGCCTGGGCTATGGCTACACCTTC. As protein: CASSLSGTGLGYGYTF.

The chain carries TRBV4-1 and TRBJ1-3; D possibly corresponds to TRBD1 (6 bases). The length of the CDR3 is 18 residues. V was pared by 0 bases and J by 4 bases, with 19 bases between. CDR1 and CDR2 (germline): MGHRA, YSYEKL. The CDR3 region has the DNA TGCGCCAGCAGCCAAGATGGGCGGGGGCGATTGGCAGGAAACACCATATATTTT. Residues: CASSQDGRGRLAGNTIYF.